This T cell receptor beta chain was found in a study of response to subunit inactivated influenza vaccine. TCRdb recomputed calls from the RT-PCR reads with MiXCR, one row per CDR3 protein. The sample consists of hundreds of thousands of distinct CDR3 sequences, about 7.6% of them appearing once. The CDR3 extends over 12 amino acids. Germline values: CDR1 SNHLY, CDR2 FYNNEI. V lost 4 bases, J lost 12 bases, and 16 bases lay in between. Study results and caveats: T cells newly recruited by each seasonal influenza vaccination are few, the authors suggested.

On this clonotype: The antigen is unknown.

The chain is built from TRBV2 and TRBJ2-7; D remains unclear. The clonotype comes from a man in his fifties or sixties who received an inactivated influenza vaccine. Sample: PBMCs from blood, taken less than 30 months after vaccination. The CDR3 loop reads CASSAQGFRRYF. CDR3 nucleotide sequence: TGTGCCAGCAGTGCCCAAGGATTCCGCCGGTACTTC.